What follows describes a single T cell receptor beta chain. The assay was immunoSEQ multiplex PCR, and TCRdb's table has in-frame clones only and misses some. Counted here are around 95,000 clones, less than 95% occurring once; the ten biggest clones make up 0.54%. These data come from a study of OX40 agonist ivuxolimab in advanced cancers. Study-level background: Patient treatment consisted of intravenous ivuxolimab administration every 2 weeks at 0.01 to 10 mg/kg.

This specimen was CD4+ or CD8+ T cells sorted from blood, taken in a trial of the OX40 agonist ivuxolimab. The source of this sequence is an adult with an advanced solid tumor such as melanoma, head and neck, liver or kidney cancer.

Here the CDR3 reads CASKLAGATEQYF. DNA of the CDR3: TGTGCCAGCAAATTAGCGGGAGCTACCGAGCAGTACTTC. V gene TRBV11-2 combines with J gene TRBJ2-7, with TRBD2 identical over 9 bases. V was pared by 7 bases and J by 6 bases, with 7 bases of the junction left unmatched. The CDR3 contains 13 residues. Germline V lookup: CDR1 SGHAT, CDR2 FQNNGV. The variable domain in full, with the rest retrieved from reference TRBV11-2 and TRBJ2-7, is EAGVAQSPRYKIIEKRQSVAFWCNPISGHATLYWYQQILGQGPKLLIQFQNNGVVDDSQLPKDRFSAERLKGVDSTLKIQPAKLEDSAVYLCASKLAGATEQYFGPGTRLTVT.